The 15 T cell receptor beta chains below were found in one sample sequenced in a study of graft-versus-host responses after intestinal transplantation. Produced via immunoSEQ multiplex PCR; TCRdb's table is partial and in-frame only. The sample lists more than 50,000 clones, about 90% occurring once. The specimen was PBMCs, collected about 93 weeks after intestinal transplant. Receptors originate from a human patient who received an intestinal transplant, so some T cells may come from the graft donor.

J is TRBJ2-7 and V is TRBV5-4, with TRBD1 matching over 7 bases. Germline V gene data show CDR1 as SGHNT and CDR2 as YYREEE (reference sequence). V lost 0 bases to trimming and J lost 0 bases; unmatched junction nucleotides: 0. The CDR3 loop spans 14 amino acids. The CDR3 DNA reads as TGTGCCAGCAGCTTGGCAGGGGGCTCCTACGAGCAGTACTTC. Protein: CASSLAGGSYEQYF.

V gene TRBV5-1 combines with J gene TRBJ2-7, with TRBD1 identical over 7 bases. CDR3 size: 13 residues. Germline V CDR1 and CDR2: SGHRS, YFSETQ. V shed 3 bases, J shed 6 bases, and the junction held 6 bases outside the gene matches. CDR3: CASSSTRTGEQYF. CDR3 bases: TGCGCCAGCAGCTCCACCCGGACAGGCGAGCAGTACTTC.

This clone showed up just a few times. The chain is built from TRBV2 and TRBJ1-5; possibly TRBD1 for D (6 bases). Germline V gene sequence: CDR1 SNHLY, CDR2 FYNNEI. Deletions cut 2 bases from V and 3 bases from J, with 8 bases between. This CDR3 contains 14 residues. In DNA, the CDR3 is TGTGCCAGCAGTGAACAGGGGCCCAATCAGCCCCAGCATTTT. It encodes CASSEQGPNQPQHF.

In this sample, this clone turned up once. The V and J genes are TRBV13 and TRBJ1-1, with D hard to call. This CDR3 contains 14 residues. The germline CDR1 and CDR2 sequences are PRHDT and FYEKMQ (reference sequence). The ends were cut back, 4 bases at V and 6 bases at J, with 15 bases in the middle. The CDR3 sequence is CASSSGLGWAEAFF. DNA of the CDR3: TGTGCCAGCAGCTCCGGACTGGGATGGGCTGAAGCTTTCTTT.

The rearrangement links TRBV11-2 to TRBJ1-2; 7 bases fit TRBD1. V lost 9 bases, J lost 7 bases, and 11 bases stayed unmatched. The CDR3 is 13 residues long. Germline CDR1 is SGHAT and CDR2 is FQNNGV. In DNA, the CDR3 is TGTGCCAGTAAAGGTGAAGGGACAGTTGGCTACACCTTC. Its translation is CASKGEGTVGYTF.

The J gene is TRBJ2-5, the V gene TRBV5-4, with 8 nucleotides matching TRBD2. The V gene's germline CDR1 is SGHNT and CDR2 YYREEE (reference sequence). After removal of 4 bases from V and 5 bases from J, the junction contained 7 bases not matched to a gene. The CDR3 covers 14 residues. Here the CDR3 DNA reads TGTGCCAGCAGCACCGGGACTAGTGTGGAGACCCAGTACTTC. This codes for CASSTGTSVETQYF.

The rearrangement uses TRBV4-1 and TRBJ2-5; 9 bases align to TRBD1. The CDR3 loop spans 17 amino acids. Germline CDR1 reads MGHRA; CDR2 reads YSYEKL. With V trimmed by 4 bases and J by 5 bases, 14 bases remained unmatched. Here the CDR3 DNA reads TGCGCCAGCAGCCCGAGCGGTGGGGGACAGGGTTTGGAGACCCAGTACTTC. This sequence encodes CASSPSGGGQGLETQYF.

The chain couples TRBV5-4 to TRBJ1-4; weak D call: TRBD1 (5 bases). Germline CDR1 is SGHNT and CDR2 is YYREEE (reference sequence). CDR3 length equals 12 residues. The V and J ends lost 0 bases and 13 bases respectively, with 10 bases between them. The CDR3 sequence is CASSLGGVGLFF. For the CDR3, the DNA is TGTGCCAGCAGCTTGGGAGGGGTCGGACTGTTTTTT.

This clone was counted once. The chain uses TRBV6-1 and TRBJ2-7; 7 nucleotides align to TRBD2. V was pared by 0 bases and J by 4 bases, with 6 bases of the junction left unmatched. This CDR3 region has 15 residues. Per germline, CDR1 MNHNS and CDR2 SASEGT. DNA of the CDR3: TGTGCCAGCAGTGAAGCGGCTTGGGACTATTACGAGCAGTACTTC. The encoded protein is CASSEAAWDYYEQYF.

The V gene is TRBV19, the J gene TRBJ1-1; TRBD1 matches 7 bases. Germline assignment: CDR1 LNHDA and CDR2 SQIVND (reference sequence). V lost 6 bases, J lost 2 bases, and 6 bases stayed unmatched. CDR3 length equals 14 residues. The CDR3 DNA reads as TGTGCCAGTAGCACCGGGACAGTCAACACTGAAGCTTTCTTT. Encoded protein: CASSTGTVNTEAFF.

This chain connects TRBV14 to TRBJ1-6; possible D gene TRBD1, 5 bases. From germline, CDR1 is SGHDN and CDR2 FVKESK. The CDR3 loop spans 15 amino acids. V was clipped by 4 bases and J by 5 bases, with 12 bases between them. The CDR3 coding sequence is TGTGCCAGCAGCCCGAACCAGGGAAATAATTCACCCCTCCACTTT. This translates into CASSPNQGNNSPLHF.

This clone has more than one count but fewer than ten. The chain combines TRBV7-9 with TRBJ2-7; D remains ambiguous. The V end lost 5 bases, the J end lost 5 bases, and 13 bases lay between the germline ends. There are 13 residues in the CDR3. From germline, CDR1 is SEHNR and CDR2 FQNEAQ (reference sequence). The CDR3 DNA follows: TGTGCCAGCAGCCCCTCTGGTTACGACGAGCAGTACTTC. It codes for CASSPSGYDEQYF. The full variable domain, its missing parts supplied by reference TRBV7-9 and TRBJ2-7, is DTGVSQNPRHKITKRGQNVTFRCDPISEHNRLYWYRQTLGQGPEFLTYFQNEAQLEKSRLLSDRFSAERPKGSFSTLEIQRTEQGDSAMYLCASSPSGYDEQYFGPGTRLTVT.

In its sample, this clone was seen once. V and J are TRBV7-2 and TRBJ2-5; D uncertain. V lost 3 bases and J lost 2, with 13 bases in between. The CDR3 has 15 amino acids. Germline V gene lookup returns CDR1 SGHTA and CDR2 FQGNSA. CDR3 protein: CASSFRKLGQETQYF. DNA for the CDR3: TGTGCCAGCAGCTTTAGGAAACTGGGACAAGAGACCCAGTACTTC.

The CDR3 region has the DNA TGTGCCAGCAGTGCACGAGATTGGGGTTACGAGCAGTACTTC. Its translation is CASSARDWGYEQYF. The chain carries TRBV27 and TRBJ2-5, with D hard to call. The J call could be wrong; TRBJ2-7 is a better fit for the DNA end. This CDR3 spans 14 amino acids. Germline V gene data show CDR1 as MNHEY and CDR2 as SMNVEV (reference sequence).

The rearrangement joins TRBV7-9 to TRBJ1-4; 8 bases match TRBD1. The CDR3 extends over 16 amino acids. With 5 bases clipped from V and 8 bases from J, the junction kept 13 bases outside the gene matches. CDR1 SEHNR and CDR2 FQNEAQ come from the germline V gene (reference sequence). The CDR3 DNA sequence: TGTGCCAGCAGCCGTCCCCGGCCAGGGGGCATGGAAAAACTGTTTTTT. It specifies CASSRPRPGGMEKLFF.